One and the same sample provided the 20 T cell receptor beta chains below, sequenced in a study of cytomegalovirus exposure and HLA in healthy donors. PCR used 60 Vbeta primers and 13 Jbeta primers. Sequencing used immunoSEQ multiplex PCR; TCRdb keeps in-frame clones, though not all of them. The sample has about 100,000 clones, around 76% seen once; the top ten hold around 7%. The sample consisted of PBMCs. These receptors originate from a man in his forties or fifties in good health and CMV-seropositive.

The chain couples TRBV18 to TRBJ1-2; 7 positions agree with TRBD1. The CDR3 runs to 12 residues. V was pared by 3 bases and J by 6 bases, with 1 base of the junction left unmatched. In germline, CDR1 is KGHSH, CDR2 LQKENI. CDR3 sequence: CASSPDRDGYTF. DNA of the CDR3: TGTGCCAGCTCACCCGACAGGGATGGCTACACCTTC.

The rearrangement uses TRBV28 and TRBJ2-1, with TRBD2 matching 8 bases. CDR1 is MDHEN, CDR2 SYDVKM, per germline. The CDR3 is 15 amino acids. Losses at the gene ends were 3 bases for V and 6 bases for J; bases not matched to a gene: 7. The CDR3 bases are TGTGCCAGCAGTTTTCCCGGGACTAGGACCAATGAGCAGTTCTTC. Amino acid sequence: CASSFPGTRTNEQFF. Together with reference TRBV28 and TRBJ2-1, the CDR3 gives the full variable domain: DVKVTQSSRYLVKRTGEKVFLECVQDMDHENMFWYRQDPGLGLRLIYFSYDVKMKEKGDIPEGYSVSREKKERFSLILESASTNQTSMYLCASSFPGTRTNEQFFGPGTRLTVL.

The rearrangement uses TRBV6-5 and TRBJ1-3, with 8 bases fitting TRBD1. Germline V CDR1 and CDR2: MNHEY, SVGAGI. The CDR3 runs 15 residues. Germline trimming cut 0 bases from V and 2 bases from J; bases unmatched to any gene: 0. DNA of the CDR3: TGTGCCAGCAGTTACTCGGACAGGGCTGGAAACACCATATATTTT. Protein: CASSYSDRAGNTIYF.

V gene TRBV19 combines with J gene TRBJ2-1; D remains unclear. V lost 2 bases to trimming and J lost 0 bases, with 8 bases between them. Germline V lookup: CDR1 LNHDA, CDR2 SQIVND (reference sequence). The CDR3 runs to 15 residues. The CDR3 loop is CASSITTNSYNEQFF. CDR3 coding DNA: TGTGCCAGTAGTATAACTACTAACTCCTACAATGAGCAGTTCTTC.

The chain joins TRBV28 to TRBJ1-2, with D perhaps matching TRBD1 (6 bases). The CDR3 is made up of 14 amino acids. With 4 bases removed from V and 0 bases from J, the gap between germline ends came to 9 bases. Per germline, CDR1 MDHEN and CDR2 SYDVKM. The chain's CDR3 is CASSSGGSNYGYTF. In DNA, the CDR3 is TGTGCCAGCAGTTCGGGGGGCTCTAACTATGGCTACACCTTC.

The chain combines TRBV5-6 with TRBJ2-3; D is undetermined. Germline V gene lookup returns CDR1 SGHDT and CDR2 YYEEEE. Trimming pared 3 bases from V and 4 bases from J, leaving 9 bases between. This CDR3 is 13 amino acids long. The CDR3 loop is CASSSVRSDTQYF. CDR3 in DNA: TGTGCCAGCAGCTCAGTACGCTCAGATACGCAGTATTTT.

The chain recombines TRBV18 with TRBJ1-6, with D possibly TRBD1 on 5 matching bases. V lost 3 bases to trimming and J lost 5 bases, with 14 bases between them. The germline gives CDR1 KGHSH, CDR2 LQKENI. This CDR3 region has 16 residues. The CDR3 bases are TGTGCCAGCTCACCTATGTCGGGGGGAGATAATTCACCCCTCCACTTT. Its protein product is CASSPMSGGDNSPLHF.

The rearrangement joins TRBV2 to TRBJ2-7; TRBD2 aligns across 13 bases. The CDR3 sequence is 16 residues long. Germline V CDR1 and CDR2: SNHLY, FYNNEI. The junction had 8 bases not matched to a gene; V was cut back by 4 bases and J by 5 bases. This CDR3 reads CASSVTSGGPGNEQYF. CDR3 bases: TGTGCCAGCAGTGTGACTAGCGGGGGGCCGGGGAACGAGCAGTACTTC.

The rearrangement joins TRBV5-1 to TRBJ1-1, with TRBD1 matching 7 bases. The V gene end was trimmed by 4 bases and the J gene end by 1 base; junction bases not matched to a gene: 4. The germline V gene encodes CDR1 SGHRS and CDR2 YFSETQ. CDR3 length: 14 amino acids. In DNA, the CDR3 is TGCGCCAGCAGCGGGTGGACAGGGAACACTGAAGCTTTCTTT. This codes for CASSGWTGNTEAFF.

This sequence joins TRBV5-4 and TRBJ2-1, with 9 bases that match TRBD1. The CDR3 has 16 amino acids. Unmatched junction bases numbered 8, after V lost 0 bases and J lost 7 bases. Germline CDR1 is SGHNT and CDR2 is YYREEE (reference sequence). Here the CDR3 reads CASSLAIGTGYNEQFF. CDR3 nucleotides: TGTGCCAGCAGCTTGGCCATAGGGACAGGGTATAATGAGCAGTTCTTC.

This chain joins TRBV7-9 and TRBJ1-1, with 7 bases aligning to TRBD1. The CDR3 contains 15 residues. Trimming removed 2 bases from V and 4 bases from J; junction bases left unmatched: 7. Germline V CDR1 and CDR2: SEHNR, FQNEAQ (reference sequence). CDR3 sequence reads: CASSLFLAGGTEAFF. CDR3 bases: TGTGCCAGCAGCTTATTCCTGGCAGGGGGCACTGAAGCTTTCTTT.

This clone appeared once. The V call is TRBV6-5, the J call TRBJ2-1, with D perhaps TRBD2 (6 bases). The V gene's germline CDR1 is MNHEY and CDR2 SVGAGI. V lost 3 bases to trimming and J lost 2 bases, with 14 bases between them. CDR3 length: 16 amino acids. The CDR3 is CASSYLGRGTYNEQFF. The CDR3 DNA sequence: TGTGCCAGCAGTTATTTAGGGCGGGGTACCTACAATGAGCAGTTCTTC.

This rearrangement joins TRBV7-9 to TRBJ2-3; D is possibly TRBD1 (6 bases). The V gene's germline CDR1 is SEHNR and CDR2 FQNEAQ (reference sequence). CDR3 length: 14 amino acids. V lost 5 bases and J lost 3, with 12 bases in between. CDR3 residues: CASSQKQGTDTQYF. CDR3 DNA: TGTGCCAGCAGCCAAAAACAGGGAACAGATACGCAGTATTTT.

The chain recombines TRBV9 with TRBJ2-3; 7 positions agree with TRBD1. The CDR3 length is 16 residues. Germline trimming cut 0 bases from V and 0 bases from J; bases unmatched to any gene: 4. Germline assignment: CDR1 SGDLS and CDR2 YYNGEE. CDR3 protein: CASSVAGGSSTDTQYF. The CDR3 DNA is TGTGCCAGCAGCGTAGCAGGGGGATCTAGCACAGATACGCAGTATTTT.

The rearrangement joins TRBV7-2 to TRBJ2-3; tentative D call: TRBD2 (8 bases). Germline V CDR1 and CDR2: SGHTA, FQGNSA. Trimming cost V 5 bases and J 5 bases, with 17 bases left between them. The length of the CDR3 is 15 residues. CDR3 sequence reads: CASSRGGQPGDTQYF. The CDR3 DNA reads as TGTGCCAGCAGCCGGGGGGGACAGCCGGGAGATACGCAGTATTTT.

This clone was picked up a small number of times. The chain recombines TRBV7-9 with TRBJ1-2; D is ambiguous. CDR3 length: 15 amino acids. Per germline, CDR1 SEHNR and CDR2 FQNEAQ (reference sequence). V lost 5 bases and J 4 bases, leaving 17 bases between the germline ends. The CDR3 sequence is CASSPPLALGYGYTF. Here the CDR3 DNA reads TGTGCCAGCAGCCCACCCCTAGCCCTAGGCTATGGCTACACCTTC.

The rearrangement joins TRBV4-1 to TRBJ2-2; 10 bases line up with TRBD1. CDR3 length equals 16 residues. V dropped 1 base and J dropped 9; count of bases not matched to a gene: 8. Germline V gene sequence: CDR1 MGHRA, CDR2 YSYEKL. The CDR3 reads CASSQGWDRGFRELFF. The CDR3 region has the DNA TGCGCCAGCAGCCAAGGGTGGGACAGGGGTTTCAGGGAGCTGTTTTTT.

The rearrangement uses TRBV23-1 and TRBJ1-5, with no clear D. TRBV23-1 is classed as an ORF, of uncertain function. V was shortened by 9 bases and J by 5 bases, with 26 bases between the two germline ends. The length of the CDR3 is 17 residues. CDR3 sequence reads: CASLRFVTLDFYQPQHF. DNA for the CDR3: TGCGCCAGTCTACGATTCGTTACTCTCGATTTCTATCAGCCCCAGCATTTT.

Comments on this clone: A junction boundary mismatches the germline segment, possibly from a read error. J is TRBJ2-1 and V is TRBV20-1; 13 bases fit TRBD2. Germline-derived CDR1 and CDR2 are DFQATT and SNEGSKA (reference sequence). The CDR3 sequence is 11 residues long. Written as DNA, the CDR3 is TGCAGTACTAGCGGGAGGGTTAATCAGTTCTTC. Translation: CSTSGRVNQFF.

V and J are TRBV5-1 and TRBJ1-5, with 8 bases matching TRBD1. The CDR3 runs to 14 residues. The germline gives CDR1 SGHRS, CDR2 YFSETQ. The V segment lost 4 bases and the J segment 11 bases; nucleotides outside the gene matches: 11. CDR3 bases: TGCGCCAGCAGCGTAGGACAGGGTGGTGGGGCCCAGCATTTT. This encodes CASSVGQGGGAQHF.